The clone carrying this T cell receptor beta chain was recorded at least ten times. Deletions cut 0 bases from V and 0 bases from J, with 11 bases between. The CDR3 covers 17 residues. CDR1 and CDR2 (germline): LGHNA, YSLEER. The sample originates from a study of CD8 T cells in ankylosing spondylitis. One entry per CDR3 protein results from TCRdb running MiXCR on the 5' RACE reads. The table lists 150,000 to 200,000 distinct CDR3 sequences, 10% to 15% of them singletons. The sequencing input was blood, either unsorted or a sorted T cell fraction (not recorded which). The clonotype comes from a female donor with ankylosing spondylitis or in good health (not recorded which). V gene TRBV4-3 combines with J gene TRBJ1-4; D gene ambiguous. CDR3 sequence (DNA): TGCGCCAGCAGCCAAGATACCCCCCTAGCAACTAATGAAAAACTGTTTTTT. This encodes CASSQDTPLATNEKLFF.